The TCR beta chain under discussion was sequenced for a study of shared clonotypes between healthy human individuals. The overall study: Donor ages ranged 18 to 49 years: a couple of women, a few men. Study-wide findings and caveats: Relative to clonotypes present in all four donors, those not shared had lower generation probabilities.

Clones were sequenced by immunoSEQ multiplex PCR, and TCRdb holds only the in-frame ones, with some missing. The sample lists about 1,900,000 clones, about 95% occurring once. Selected positively for CCR7 and CD45RO-negative, naive CD8 cells excluded terminally differentiated effector memory CD45RA+ cells. The germline V gene encodes CDR1 SGHDT and CDR2 YYEEEE. Trimming cost V 2 bases and J 12 bases; bases outside gene matches: 5. This CDR3 region has 12 residues. Notes on this clone: Its target is not known.

The gene calls are TRBV5-6 and TRBJ2-1; 7 bases map to TRBD1. The sample taken for sequencing was naive CD8+ T cells sorted from blood. This sequence originates from a man younger than 35 in good health. The chain's CDR3 is CASSFRQGGQFF. The CDR3 nucleotides are TGTGCCAGCAGCTTCCGACAGGGCGGGCAGTTCTTC.